These 30 T cell receptor beta chains originate from one sample sequenced in a study of blood T cells in healthy people across ages (dated by TCRdb to 2015 to 2017). Receptors were amplified or captured by 5' RACE. The data were produced on an Illumina HiSeq 2500. The second PCR ran for about 6 to 11 cycles and used a J-beta primer mix along with a sample-barcoded 5' primer. The raw public reads went through TCRdb reprocessing: fastp at Q25, MiXCR clone calling, in-frame beta chains kept. Rows with a matching CDR3 protein are joined into one entry that keeps the most common DNA and genes. The sample table holds 1.5 million to 2 million distinct CDR3 sequences, of which just under 50% were seen once. Of the sample, roughly 2.1% falls within the top ten clones. What was sequenced was blood. The receptors were gathered from a woman aged 35 to 49 in good health.

The V call is TRBV27, the J call TRBJ1-6; no clear D gene. The ends were cut back, 4 bases at V and 7 bases at J, with 5 bases in the middle. Germline CDR1 reads MNHEY; CDR2 reads SMNVEV (reference sequence). The length of the CDR3 is 12 residues. DNA of the CDR3: TGTGCCAGCAGTTGGATCAATTCACCCCTCCACTTT. It translates to CASSWINSPLHF.

The CDR3, as DNA: TGTGCCAGCAGCTTACCGGACGGCGGGCGGATAAACCAAGAGACCCAGTACTTC. It translates to CASSLPDGGRINQETQYF. The chain links TRBV7-9 to TRBJ2-5; the D gene is possibly TRBD2 (5 bases). Germline V gives CDR1 SEHNR, CDR2 FQNEAQ (reference sequence). The length of the CDR3 is 18 residues. Trimming took off 2 bases at V and 0 bases at J, with 19 bases between the two ends.

The CDR3, as DNA: TGCGCCAGCAGTGAGTACCTAGCTGAGAACTACGAGCAGTACTTC. Protein sequence: CASSEYLAENYEQYF. The chain uses TRBV10-2 and TRBJ2-7, with D perhaps matching TRBD2 (5 bases). The CDR3 spans 15 residues. Germline values: CDR1 WSHSY, CDR2 SAAADI. With 1 base removed from V and 3 bases from J, the gap between germline ends came to 13 bases.

V is TRBV27 and J is TRBJ2-1; 11 bases are a match to TRBD2. CDR3 size: 19 residues. Germline V lookup: CDR1 MNHEY, CDR2 SMNVEV (reference sequence). J lost 9 bases, V lost 4 bases, and 20 bases had no gene match. The CDR3 is CASSSLAIPSGGRLAEQFF. For the CDR3, the DNA is TGTGCCAGCAGTTCCCTTGCCATACCTAGCGGGGGGCGCCTCGCTGAGCAGTTCTTC.

The chain links TRBV20-1 to TRBJ2-5; tentatively, D is TRBD1 or TRBD2 (6 bases each). Between the trimmed V and J ends, which lost 3 bases and 5 bases, there was a span of 13 bases. The CDR3 contains 13 residues. Germline CDR1 and CDR2: DFQATT and SNEGSKA (reference sequence). CDR3 sequence reads: CSASLRGGETQYF. The CDR3 DNA reads TGCAGTGCTAGTCTCAGGGGAGGTGAGACCCAGTACTTC.

This chain connects TRBV12-3 or TRBV12-4 to TRBJ1-2; D gene ambiguous. Trimming pared 4 bases from V and 1 base from J, leaving 13 bases between. The CDR3 has 15 residues. CDR3 loop: CASSSPPDGNYGYTF. CDR3 bases: TGTGCCAGCAGTTCGCCGCCGGACGGTAACTATGGCTACACCTTC.

The chain employs TRBV5-1 and TRBJ2-1; 8 nucleotides match TRBD2. Germline CDR1 reads SGHRS; CDR2 reads YFSETQ. J gave up 4 bases and V 6 bases, and 9 bases lay outside the gene matches. CDR3 length equals 15 residues. CDR3 nucleotides: TGCGCCAGCAACCCCCAGGGACTAGTTTACAATGAGCAGTTCTTC. Translated: CASNPQGLVYNEQFF.

This clonotype was detected only a few times. The chain has TRBV27 and TRBJ2-5, with D perhaps TRBD2 (6 bases). CDR3 length equals 14 residues. V was cut by 7 bases and J by 5 bases, with 17 bases left in between. The germline V gene encodes CDR1 MNHEY and CDR2 SMNVEV (reference sequence). Here the CDR3 DNA reads TGTGCCAGCAAGCTTACACTAGCTTTCGAGACCCAGTACTTC. This gives the protein CASKLTLAFETQYF.

About this clonotype itself: Sequence at one end of the junction differs from germline and may be a read error. This chain connects TRBV6-2 or TRBV6-3 to TRBJ1-5; D is possibly TRBD1 (5 bases). The CDR3 has 14 residues. The germline V gene encodes CDR1 MNHEY and CDR2 SVGEGT. CDR3 region: CASNYQRGSQPQHF. In DNA form, the CDR3 reads TGTGCCAGCAATTACCAGAGGGGCAGTCAGCCCCAGCATTTT.

Regarding this clonotype: One end of the junction does not line up with germline, which may come from a read error. The rearrangement uses TRBV28 and TRBJ2-4; a weak D match, TRBD2 (5 bases). This CDR3 contains 15 residues. Germline-derived CDR1 and CDR2 are MDHEN and SYDVKM. CDR3 in amino acids: CASSLPEAAKNIRYF. In DNA, the CDR3 is TGTGCCAGCAGTTTACCCGAAGCGGCCAAAAACATTCGGTACTTC.

The chain has TRBV28 and TRBJ1-2; D is ambiguous. CDR3 length: 14 residues. The germline V gene encodes CDR1 MDHEN and CDR2 SYDVKM. The V gene lost 7 bases and the J gene lost 0 bases, with 12 bases spanning the gap. The CDR3 region is CASTLWEANYGYTF. CDR3 sequence (DNA): TGTGCCAGCACTCTTTGGGAGGCTAACTATGGCTACACCTTC.

The chain is built from TRBV2 and TRBJ2-1; perhaps TRBD1 as D (5 bases). The DNA end is a closer match to TRBJ2-7, so the J assignment may be wrong. Germline CDR1 reads SNHLY; CDR2 reads FYNNEI. This CDR3 spans 15 amino acids. CDR3 in DNA: TGTGCCAGCATGAGGACAACAAACTCCTACAATGAGCAGTACTTC. The encoded protein is CASMRTTNSYNEQYF.

This chain links TRBV5-1 with TRBJ1-2; no reliable D call. The V end was cut by 0 bases, the J end by 4 bases, with 13 bases between. Germline values: CDR1 SGHRS, CDR2 YFSETQ. The CDR3 contains 15 residues. The CDR3 coding sequence is TGCGCCAGCAGCTTGGCCGAGGGCATATCCTATGGCTACACCTTC. Its translation: CASSLAEGISYGYTF.

Of note for this clonotype: A read error may account for a junction end that differs from germline. The chain links TRBV20-1 to TRBJ2-3, with TRBD2 matching over 10 bases. The CDR3 extends over 17 amino acids. Germline CDR1 is DFQATT and CDR2 is SNEGSKA (reference sequence). CDR3 loop: CSARSQAGGPRSDMQYF. The CDR3 nucleotides read TGCAGTGCTAGATCTCAAGCGGGGGGGCCGCGCTCAGATATGCAGTATTTT.

The rearrangement links TRBV4-2 to TRBJ2-7, with D unresolved. The germline V gene encodes CDR1 LGHNA and CDR2 YNFKEQ. The CDR3 is 14 residues long. The germline V and J ends were trimmed by 3 bases and 3 bases, with 12 bases remaining between them. The CDR3 bases are TGTGCCAGCAGCCACAGCCAGGATCTCTACGAGCAGTACTTC. This gives the protein CASSHSQDLYEQYF.

This clonotype has more than one count but fewer than ten. Germline is not matched at one junction end, which may reflect a read error. The rearrangement uses TRBV6-1 and TRBJ2-1; unclear D gene. Germline V lookup: CDR1 MNHNS, CDR2 SASEGT. The CDR3 has 15 amino acids. CDR3 amino acids: CASSEGSLGYNGQFF. CDR3 bases: TGTGCCAGCAGTGAAGGGAGTTTGGGGTATAATGGGCAGTTCTTC.

A remark on this clonotype: A read error may explain this, as a much larger clone is one base away. This rearrangement joins TRBV28 to TRBJ2-1; D perhaps matches TRBD2 (6 bases). Trimming took off 5 bases at V and 2 bases at J, with 22 bases between the two ends. The CDR3 totals 18 residues. Germline V gene sequence: CDR1 MDHEN, CDR2 SYDVKM. For the CDR3, the DNA is TGTGCCAGCAGTCACAAAATGACCGGGACTCCAACCTACAATGAGCAGTTCTTC. Protein: CASSHKMTGTPTYNEQFF.

This clonotype was found a few times. The rearrangement joins TRBV4-2 to TRBJ2-3; the D gene is possibly TRBD1 (5 bases). The germline V and J ends were trimmed by 1 base and 4 bases, with 15 bases remaining between them. Germline V gives CDR1 LGHNA, CDR2 YNFKEQ. The CDR3 length is 16 residues. The CDR3 nucleotides read TGTGCCAGCAGCCAAGTCCCGCAGGGCACGGCAGATACGCAGTATTTT. The encoded protein is CASSQVPQGTADTQYF.

This chain links TRBV28 with TRBJ1-2; tentatively, D is TRBD1 (5 bases). The CDR3 sequence is 18 residues long. V lost 5 bases and J lost 2, with 24 bases in between. Germline CDR1 and CDR2: MDHEN and SYDVKM. The CDR3 DNA follows: TGTGCCAGCAGTAGGGGATTTTTAGGTGCCGGGGGAAACTATGGCTACACCTTC. It specifies CASSRGFLGAGGNYGYTF.

The chain uses TRBV20-1 and TRBJ2-5; D perhaps matches TRBD1 (5 bases). Germline CDR1 and CDR2: DFQATT and SNEGSKA (reference sequence). The CDR3 has 13 amino acids. Trimming stripped 3 bases from V and 4 bases from J, with 12 bases between. In nucleotides, the CDR3 is TGCAGTGCTAGGAGGCAGGACATAGAGACCCAGTACTTC. This encodes CSARRQDIETQYF.

This clonotype was seen more than once but under ten times. The rearrangement joins TRBV4-3 to TRBJ2-7; D call uncertain. This CDR3 contains 13 residues. CDR1 and CDR2 from the germline V gene are LGHNA and YSLEER. V was cut by 1 base and J by 4 bases, with 8 bases left in between. The CDR3 sequence is CASSQGPQYEQYF. In DNA form, the CDR3 reads TGCGCCAGCAGCCAAGGCCCCCAATACGAGCAGTACTTC.

The rearrangement uses TRBV4-1 and TRBJ2-1; TRBD2 might be the D (6 bases). V dropped 3 bases and J dropped 2 bases, with 14 bases sitting between them. CDR1 MGHRA and CDR2 YSYEKL come from the germline V gene. This CDR3 region has 16 residues. CDR3 amino acids: CASSQGGVKPYNEQFF. In nucleotides, the CDR3 is TGCGCCAGCAGCCAGGGGGGAGTAAAACCCTACAATGAGCAGTTCTTC.

As concerns this clonotype: This may be a read error, as it is one base from a much larger clone. The V call is TRBV29-1, the J call TRBJ2-6; 7 bases map to TRBD1. With V trimmed by 3 bases and J by 9 bases, 8 bases remained unmatched. CDR3 size: 14 residues. CDR1 SQVTM and CDR2 ANQGSEA come from the germline V gene. CDR3 DNA sequence: TGCAGCGTTGATGACAGGGCGCGGGTCAACGTCCTGACTTTC. Protein sequence: CSVDDRARVNVLTF.

This clonotype was observed at least ten times. V usage is TRBV3-1 and J usage is TRBJ2-3; 7 bases fit TRBD2. V lost 7 bases to trimming and J lost 10 bases; unmatched junction nucleotides: 14. CDR3 size: 14 residues. CDR1 LGHDT and CDR2 YNNKEL come from the germline V gene (reference sequence). Here the CDR3 reads CASTKEGGYGSQYF. In DNA, the CDR3 is TGTGCCAGCACCAAAGAGGGAGGGTACGGGTCGCAGTATTTT.

This clonotype was recorded a few times. The chain links TRBV6-6 to TRBJ2-1; no firm D call. Germline assignment: CDR1 MNHNY and CDR2 SVGAGI (reference sequence). This CDR3 has 16 amino acids. V was pared by 6 bases and J by 0 bases, with 15 bases between. The CDR3 spells CASSPEELTSYNEQFF. The CDR3 nucleotides read TGTGCCAGCAGCCCCGAGGAGCTAACCTCCTACAATGAGCAGTTCTTC.

The chain combines TRBV28 with TRBJ2-1, with D hard to call. V was cut by 4 bases and J by 9 bases, with 10 bases left in between. CDR1 and CDR2 (germline): MDHEN, SYDVKM. The CDR3 covers 12 residues. The CDR3 loop reads CASSSAHSEQFF. The DNA for the CDR3 is TGTGCCAGCAGTTCCGCCCATAGTGAGCAGTTCTTC.

This clonotype has only a few counts. The rearrangement joins TRBV4-1 to TRBJ2-5; D is undetermined. V was clipped by 0 bases and J by 0 bases, with 11 bases between them. Germline V gives CDR1 MGHRA, CDR2 YSYEKL. CDR3 length equals 16 residues. CDR3 sequence: CASSQDLSGYQETQYF. In DNA, the CDR3 is TGCGCCAGCAGCCAAGATTTGTCGGGTTACCAAGAGACCCAGTACTTC.

This clonotype was counted a few times. This chain links TRBV7-8 with TRBJ2-1; 13 bases map to TRBD2. Germline V gene lookup returns CDR1 SGHVS and CDR2 FQNEAQ. Germline trimming cut 5 bases from V and 3 bases from J; bases unmatched to any gene: 4. CDR3 length: 16 amino acids. In DNA, the CDR3 is TGTGCCAGCAGCCCACTAGCGGGGGGGTACTACAATGAGCAGTTCTTC. This encodes CASSPLAGGYYNEQFF.

In its sample, this clonotype was seen a few times. The rearrangement joins TRBV5-5 to TRBJ2-3; D unresolved. Between the trimmed V and J ends, which lost 2 bases and 6 bases, there was a span of 13 bases. Germline V gene lookup returns CDR1 SGHKS and CDR2 YYEKEE (reference sequence). The CDR3 has 14 residues. The CDR3 reads CASSFGSNRDTQYF. DNA of the CDR3: TGTGCCAGCAGCTTCGGCAGCAACCGGGATACGCAGTATTTT.

J is TRBJ1-2 and V is TRBV4-1, with D uncertain. The CDR3 loop spans 15 amino acids. Trimming took off 1 base at V and 5 bases at J, with 14 bases between the two ends. The germline V gene encodes CDR1 MGHRA and CDR2 YSYEKL. CDR3 sequence: CASSQANWERYGYTF. The CDR3 nucleotides read TGCGCCAGCAGCCAAGCCAACTGGGAGAGGTATGGCTACACCTTC.